One TCR beta chain is described in this entry. Antigen specificity is unknown. This sample was taken from a study of T cells after yellow fever vaccination. Findings of the study overall: The presence of abundant clonotypes contaminating from the bulk population was possible in FACS-sorted repertoires. Most clones from primary vaccination were detected again post-booster (just over 95% CD4, 88% CD8).

V trimming: 4 bases; J trimming: 10 bases; junction bases outside the gene matches: 8. This CDR3 is built from 15 residues. A 5'RACE template-switching step, the method used to make TCR cDNA, added a universal primer site and UMIs. MiXCR, run by TCRdb on the 5' RACE reads, gives a single entry per CDR3 protein. The table lists some 320,000 distinct CDR3 sequences, roughly a tenth of them singletons. The chain employs TRBV12-3 or TRBV12-4 and TRBJ1-6, with TRBD1 matching over 9 bases. This sequence originates from a man younger than 30 who received the YFV17D yellow fever vaccine. Specimen: CD4+ T cells sorted from PBMCs, collected 45 days after the yellow fever booster vaccination. The CDR3 sequence is CASSSSGTGPSPLHF. CDR3 bases: TGTGCCAGCAGTTCTTCCGGGACAGGGCCCTCACCCCTCCACTTT.